This TCR beta chain was captured in a study of T cells after posttransplantation cyclophosphamide. General study results and limits: Donor CD8+ memory clones often dominated recipient blood repertoires at later times. Blood and skin or GI T cell repertoires showed limited TRB overlap.

CDR3 length equals 14 residues. Germline V gene data show CDR1 as SNHLY and CDR2 as FYNNEI. Trimming stripped 0 bases from V and 6 bases from J, with 11 bases between. Sequencing used immunoSEQ multiplex PCR; TCRdb keeps in-frame clones, though not all of them. Of tens of thousands of clones detected, 80% to 90% appear once; the ten largest clones hold about 12%. Note on this clone: No antigen is known for it.

A marrow graft followed busulfan-fludarabine conditioning, with cyclophosphamide on days +3 and +4. The chain carries TRBV2 and TRBJ1-1; D possibly corresponds to TRBD1 (5 bases). This clonotype originated in a female patient younger than 45 who received an allogeneic stem cell transplant from an unrelated donor, was CMV-positive, and had no GVHD. The T cells may come from the graft donor. Sequenced material: PBMCs, taken after allogeneic stem cell transplant with posttransplant cyclophosphamide. The CDR3 coding sequence is TGTGCCAGCAGTGAAGCGCTTGGGGGGTCTGAAGCTTTCTTT. It is translated as CASSEALGGSEAFF.